One and the same sample provided the 20 T cell receptor beta chains below, sequenced in a study of T cells in localized non-small cell lung cancer. The method was immunoSEQ multiplex PCR; TCRdb's version includes in-frame clones alone and lacks a portion of them. This table holds 40,000 to 55,000 clones, 81% found once. This specimen consisted of peripheral blood mononuclear cells, obtained before any cancer treatment. These receptor sequences come from a man aged 40 to 70 with stage III lung adenocarcinoma.

This clone has a single count. This chain connects TRBV22-1 to TRBJ2-6. TRBV22-1 represents a pseudogene. The CDR3 totals 17 residues. The CDR3 reads CPGSDHCEQSRANVLTF. CDR3 in DNA: TGTCCTGGGAGCGATCATTGCGAACAAAGTCGGGCCAACGTCCTGACTTTC.

V and J are TRBV29-1 and TRBJ2-1; TRBD1 agrees at 7 bases. V shed 6 bases and J 8 bases; nucleotides not matched to a gene: 16. CDR3 length: 15 residues. Germline CDR1 is SQVTM and CDR2 is ANQGSEA. The CDR3 region has the DNA TGCAGCGTCCCCAGTTGGGCAGGGGGAAGGGATGAGCAGTTCTTC. Amino acid sequence: CSVPSWAGGRDEQFF.

The CDR3 DNA follows: TGTGCCAGCAGAACCGGGACAAACACCGGGGAGCTGTTTTTT. It encodes CASRTGTNTGELFF. The chain links TRBV5-4 to TRBJ2-2, with D maybe TRBD1 (6 bases). The CDR3 spans 14 residues. Trimming shortened V by 5 bases and J by 2 bases, and 10 bases separated the two germline ends. Germline loops: CDR1 SGHNT, CDR2 YYREEE (reference sequence). Complete variable domain (other parts from reference TRBV5-4 and TRBJ2-2): ETGVTQSPTHLIKTRGQQVTLRCSSQSGHNTVSWYQQALGQGPQFIFQYYREEENGRGNFPPRFSGLQFPNYSSELNVNALELDDSALYLCASRTGTNTGELFFGEGSRLTVL.

The rearrangement uses TRBV2 and TRBJ2-1; 15 bases agree with TRBD2. CDR1 and CDR2 from the germline V gene are SNHLY and FYNNEI. The ends lost 3 bases at V and 4 bases at J; junction bases unmatched: 10. The CDR3 covers 19 residues. The CDR3 nucleotides read TGTGCCAGCAGTGATGGGACTAGCGGGGGGTCCCAGATTTACAATGAGCAGTTCTTC. It is translated as CASSDGTSGGSQIYNEQFF.

Here the CDR3 DNA reads TGTGCCTGGAGTGGAACTAGCGGGGGGGCGTTGGTCCCCGAGACCCAGTACTTC. It is translated as CAWSGTSGGALVPETQYF. The chain recombines TRBV30 with TRBJ2-5; 13 nucleotides align to TRBD2. The CDR3 runs to 18 residues. V shed 1 base, J shed 5 bases, and the junction held 13 bases outside the gene matches. Germline CDR1 is GTSNPN and CDR2 is SVGIG (reference sequence).

CDR3 sequence reads: CASSLAPTAGTKNIQYF. CDR3 coding DNA: TGTGCCAGCAGCTTAGCGCCGACAGCGGGGACCAAAAACATTCAGTACTTC. This chain links TRBV7-6 with TRBJ2-4; 7 positions match TRBD2. The CDR3 covers 17 residues. Looked up from germline, CDR1 is SGHVS and CDR2 is FNYEAQ. The J segment lost 2 bases and the V segment lost 0 bases, leaving 7 bases of the junction unmatched.

The V gene is TRBV5-4, the J gene TRBJ2-1; TRBD1 matches 9 bases. This CDR3 has 16 residues. V trimming: 3 bases; J trimming: 5 bases; junction bases outside the gene matches: 9. Germline CDR1 is SGHNT and CDR2 is YYREEE (reference sequence). The CDR3 loop is CASSSGGQGKNNEQFF. CDR3 bases: TGTGCCAGCAGCTCGGGCGGACAGGGGAAAAACAATGAGCAGTTCTTC.

The rearrangement joins TRBV7-6 to TRBJ2-1; D is unresolved. There are 14 residues in the CDR3. CDR1 and CDR2 (germline): SGHVS, FNYEAQ. V was shortened by 1 base and J by 5 bases, with 9 bases between the two germline ends. The CDR3 sequence is CASSLESWHNEQFF. In nucleotides, the CDR3 is TGTGCCAGCAGCTTAGAAAGTTGGCACAATGAGCAGTTCTTC.

The chain uses TRBV7-8 and TRBJ2-3; 9 bases map to TRBD2. The trim removed 1 base at V and 0 bases at J, leaving 2 bases unmatched. The V gene's germline CDR1 is SGHVS and CDR2 FQNEAQ. There are 16 residues in the CDR3. In nucleotides, the CDR3 is TGTGCCAGCAGCTTAGGTAGCGGGGGAAGCACAGATACGCAGTATTTT. It is translated as CASSLGSGGSTDTQYF.

The rearrangement uses TRBV7-9 and TRBJ2-5; D not certain. Germline V gene sequence: CDR1 SEHNR, CDR2 FQNEAQ (reference sequence). The V and J ends lost 5 bases and 4 bases respectively, with 14 bases between them. The CDR3 sequence is 14 residues long. This CDR3 reads CASSPGRAGETQYF. The CDR3 nucleotides read TGTGCCAGCAGCCCCGGAAGGGCCGGAGAGACCCAGTACTTC.

This chain connects TRBV5-4 to TRBJ1-3; D possibly corresponds to TRBD1 (5 bases). Germline lookup yields CDR1 SGHNT and CDR2 YYREEE (reference sequence). The CDR3 runs 16 residues. V was trimmed by 4 bases and J by 0 bases, leaving 14 bases between them. The CDR3 DNA is TGTGCCAGCAGCGTTGACAGCCCAATCTCTGGAAACACCATATATTTT. This gives the protein CASSVDSPISGNTIYF.

Concerning this clone: Other nucleotide sequences from this sample produce the same CDR3. CDR3 coding DNA: TGTGCCAGCTCACCGACAGGCTACAATGAGCAGTTCTTC. Translation: CASSPTGYNEQFF. This chain connects TRBV18 to TRBJ2-1, with TRBD1 as a possible D gene (6 bases). The CDR3 covers 13 residues. The V gene lost 3 bases and the J gene lost 3 bases, with 6 bases spanning the gap. In germline, CDR1 is KGHSH, CDR2 LQKENI.

V usage is TRBV10-2 and J usage is TRBJ1-2; D uncertain. The CDR3 is made up of 11 amino acids. The V gene lost 3 bases and the J gene lost 6 bases, with 5 bases spanning the gap. Germline V CDR1 and CDR2: WSHSY, SAAADI. The CDR3 loop is CASSEFNGYTF. The CDR3 DNA is TGCGCCAGCAGTGAATTCAATGGCTACACCTTC.

The rearrangement uses TRBV30 and TRBJ2-7; 9 bases line up with TRBD2. The CDR3 totals 14 residues. With 1 base clipped from V and 12 bases from J, the junction kept 13 bases outside the gene matches. The germline gives CDR1 GTSNPN, CDR2 SVGIG (reference sequence). DNA of the CDR3: TGTGCCTGGAGTGCTATTAAGGCGGGGGGGAGGCCGTACTTC. Protein product: CAWSAIKAGGRPYF.

V gene TRBV19 combines with J gene TRBJ2-3; 7 positions match TRBD2. Trimming took 7 bases from V and 0 from J; bases not matched to a gene: 10. Germline CDR1 reads LNHDA; CDR2 reads SQIVND (reference sequence). CDR3 size: 16 residues. CDR3 nucleotides: TGTGCCAGTAAAGCTAGCGGCTTACTTAGCACAGATACGCAGTATTTT. Residues: CASKASGLLSTDTQYF. The complete variable domain, with remaining parts taken from reference TRBV19 and TRBJ2-3, reads DGGITQSPKYLFRKEGQNVTLSCEQNLNHDAMYWYRQDPGQGLRLIYYSQIVNDFQKGDIAEGYSVSREKKESFPLTVTSAQKNPTAFYLCASKASGLLSTDTQYFGPGTRLTVL.

This clone was observed once. J is TRBJ2-7 and V is TRBV11-3, with 10 bases fitting TRBD1. CDR1 SGHNT and CDR2 YENEEA come from the germline V gene. This CDR3 comprises 13 residues. V dropped 1 base and J dropped 7; count of bases not matched to a gene: 1. The CDR3 DNA reads TGTGCCAGCAGCTTAGGACAGGGGGCAGAGCAGTACTTC. It yields the protein CASSLGQGAEQYF.

This clone is a singleton in its sample. The CDR3 loop is CSVGRDIQYF. The DNA of the CDR3 is TGCAGCGTTGGACGGGACATTCAGTACTTC. The chain combines TRBV29-1 with TRBJ2-4, with unresolved D. Trimming stripped 4 bases from V and 8 bases from J, with 6 bases between. The germline V gene encodes CDR1 SQVTM and CDR2 ANQGSEA. This CDR3 has 10 residues.

The chain carries TRBV5-6 and TRBJ1-2; D call uncertain. CDR3 length equals 14 residues. The germline gives CDR1 SGHDT, CDR2 YYEEEE. Trimming removed 0 bases at V and 0 bases at J, with 6 bases between. The DNA for the CDR3 is TGTGCCAGCAGCTTGGCCCTAGCTAACTATGGCTACACCTTC. Translation: CASSLALANYGYTF.

The CDR3 sequence: CASSYGISYEQYF. The CDR3 nucleotides read TGTGCCAGCAGTTACGGGATTTCCTACGAGCAGTACTTC. The V and J genes are TRBV6-6 and TRBJ2-7, with D uncertain. Germline CDR1 is MNHNY and CDR2 is SVGAGI (reference sequence). The CDR3 runs to 13 residues. Between the trimmed V and J ends, which lost 2 bases and 1 base, there was a span of 6 bases.

The chain links TRBV27 to TRBJ2-1; D may be TRBD2 (5 bases). The CDR3 has 15 amino acids. Trimming took off 0 bases at V and 2 bases at J, with 8 bases between the two ends. Looked up from germline, CDR1 is MNHEY and CDR2 is SMNVEV (reference sequence). The DNA for the CDR3 is TGTGCCAGCAGTTTATCACGGGATACCTACAATGAGCAGTTCTTC. It is translated as CASSLSRDTYNEQFF.